This TCR beta chain was sequenced in a study of T cell repertoires in cytomegalovirus infection (dated by TCRdb to the late 2010s). For the study in its entirety: Donor HLA type was relevant to the analysis, as public TCR beta signatures indicated carriage of CMV infection together with the matching HLA type.

Turning to this clonotype: Its antigen is not yet known. No quality values exist for individual bases; no much larger clone is one base distant.

The paper's findings and limits, for the study overall: The ex vivo response was dominated by HLA-C-restricted CMV-specific TCR beta clonotypes, which also provided the single most frequent clonotype in two of eight donors. In both this cohort and an independent cohort of a few hundred donors, the cumulative frequency of public TCR beta family members distinguished carriers of CMV infection plus the relevant HLA type.

Reading the germline V gene (reference sequence) gives CDR1 DFQATT and CDR2 SNEGSKA. Ends trimmed: V by 6 bases, J by 7 bases; bases unmatched to a gene: 6. Including the terminal cysteine and phenylalanine, the CDR3 comprises 11 residues. CDR3 DNA only is kept here, 33 bases in frame from base 1. These reads were obtained on an Illumina HiSeq 1500. Through fastp at Q25 and MiXCR, TCRdb rebuilt clones from the public reads, retaining in-frame beta chains. When rows share a CDR3 protein, they turn into one entry using the most common DNA and genes. Present in this sample are approximately 180,000 distinct CDR3 sequences, about a tenth of which were seen just once. The ten biggest clones cover roughly 5% of the sample.

Sequencing was carried out using PBMCs. The chain is made from TRBV20-1 and TRBJ2-7, and TRBD1 aligns with 7 junction nucleotides. The receptor was derived from a human donor in good health (CMV status not recorded). Some clones in this sample may be carry-over from other donors' samples. The bases read TGCAGTGCCCACATGACAGGGGAGCAGTACTTC. It is translated as CSAHMTGEQYF.